The present T cell receptor beta chain was sequenced within a study of blood T cells in healthy people across ages. The CDR3 has 12 amino acids. V was shortened by 4 bases and J by 0 bases, with 6 bases between the two germline ends. The germline V gene encodes CDR1 SQVTM and CDR2 ANQGSEA. With a J-beta primer mix and a sample-barcoded 5' primer, a second PCR ran about 7 to 12 cycles. TCRdb recomputed calls from the 5' RACE reads with MiXCR, one row per CDR3 protein. The data hold 780,000 or so distinct CDR3 sequences, with around three fifths observed a single time. The sequencing input was blood. This TCR was recovered from a middle-aged man in good health. J is TRBJ2-5 and V is TRBV29-1; D ambiguous. CDR3 in amino acids: CSVGAYQETQYF. For the CDR3, the DNA is TGCAGCGTTGGAGCGTACCAAGAGACCCAGTACTTC.